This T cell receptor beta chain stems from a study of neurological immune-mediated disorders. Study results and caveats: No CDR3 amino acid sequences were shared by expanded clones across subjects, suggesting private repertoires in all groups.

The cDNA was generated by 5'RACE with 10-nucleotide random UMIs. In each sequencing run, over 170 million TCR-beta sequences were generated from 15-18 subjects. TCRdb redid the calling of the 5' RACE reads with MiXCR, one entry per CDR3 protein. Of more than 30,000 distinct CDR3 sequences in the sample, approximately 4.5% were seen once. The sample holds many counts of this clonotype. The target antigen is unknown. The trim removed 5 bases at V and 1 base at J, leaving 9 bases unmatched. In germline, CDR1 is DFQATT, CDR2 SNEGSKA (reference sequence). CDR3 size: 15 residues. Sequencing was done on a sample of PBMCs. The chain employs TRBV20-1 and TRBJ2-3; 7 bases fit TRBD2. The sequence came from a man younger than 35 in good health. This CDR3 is CSASAGLAGTDTQYF. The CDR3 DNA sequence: TGCAGTGCTTCGGCTGGGCTAGCGGGCACAGATACGCAGTATTTT.